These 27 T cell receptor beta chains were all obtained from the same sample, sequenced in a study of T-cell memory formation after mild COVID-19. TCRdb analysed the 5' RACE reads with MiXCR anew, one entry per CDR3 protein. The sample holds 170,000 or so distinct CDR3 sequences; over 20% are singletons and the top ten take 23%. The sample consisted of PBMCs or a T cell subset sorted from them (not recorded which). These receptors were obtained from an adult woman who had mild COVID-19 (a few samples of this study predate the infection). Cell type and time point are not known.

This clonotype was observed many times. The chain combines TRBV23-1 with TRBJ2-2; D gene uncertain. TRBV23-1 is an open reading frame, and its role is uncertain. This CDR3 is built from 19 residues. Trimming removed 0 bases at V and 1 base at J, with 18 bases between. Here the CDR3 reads CASSQSSRFSEQNTGELFF. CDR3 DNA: TGCGCCAGCAGTCAATCTAGTAGATTTTCGGAGCAGAACACCGGGGAGCTGTTTTTT.

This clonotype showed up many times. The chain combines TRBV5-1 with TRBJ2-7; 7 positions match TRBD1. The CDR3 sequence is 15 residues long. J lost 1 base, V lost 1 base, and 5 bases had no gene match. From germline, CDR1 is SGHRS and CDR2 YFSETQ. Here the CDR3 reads CASSLTGTASYEQYF. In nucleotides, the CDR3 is TGCGCCAGCAGCTTGACCGGGACAGCATCCTACGAGCAGTACTTC.

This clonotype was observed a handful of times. Here the CDR3 reads CASSFGTSGRGRQETQYF. The DNA for the CDR3 is TGCGCCAGCAGCTTTGGGACTAGCGGGAGGGGTCGCCAAGAGACCCAGTACTTC. V is TRBV5-1 and J is TRBJ2-5; TRBD2 matches 16 bases. The CDR3 spans 18 residues. The germline CDR1 and CDR2 sequences are SGHRS and YFSETQ. V gave up 2 bases and J gave up 1 base; unmatched junction bases: 5. The full variable domain, its missing parts supplied by reference TRBV5-1 and TRBJ2-5, is KAGVTQTPRYLIKTRGQQVTLSCSPISGHRSVSWYQQTPGQGLQFLFEYFSETQRNKGNFPGRFSGRQFSNSRSEMNVSTLELGDSALYLCASSFGTSGRGRQETQYFGPGTRLLVL.

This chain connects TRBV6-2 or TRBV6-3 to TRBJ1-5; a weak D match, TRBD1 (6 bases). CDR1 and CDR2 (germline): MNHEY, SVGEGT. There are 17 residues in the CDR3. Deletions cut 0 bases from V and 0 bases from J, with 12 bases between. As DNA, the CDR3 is TGTGCCAGCAGTTACTCTGGGGGCGTCTATAGCAATCAGCCCCAGCATTTT. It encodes CASSYSGGVYSNQPQHF.

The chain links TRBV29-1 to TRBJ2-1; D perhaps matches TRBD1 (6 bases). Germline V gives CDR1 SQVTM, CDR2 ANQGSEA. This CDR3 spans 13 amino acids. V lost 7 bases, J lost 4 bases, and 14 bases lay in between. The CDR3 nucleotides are TGCAGCGCCGGACAGAACCTGTACAATGAGCAGTTCTTC. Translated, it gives CSAGQNLYNEQFF.

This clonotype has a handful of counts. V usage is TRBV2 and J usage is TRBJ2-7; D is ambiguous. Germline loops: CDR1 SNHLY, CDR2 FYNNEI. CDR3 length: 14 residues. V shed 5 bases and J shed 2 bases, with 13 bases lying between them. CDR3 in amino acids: CASSLKHPTYEQYF. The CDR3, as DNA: TGTGCCAGCAGTCTAAAGCATCCAACCTACGAGCAGTACTTC.

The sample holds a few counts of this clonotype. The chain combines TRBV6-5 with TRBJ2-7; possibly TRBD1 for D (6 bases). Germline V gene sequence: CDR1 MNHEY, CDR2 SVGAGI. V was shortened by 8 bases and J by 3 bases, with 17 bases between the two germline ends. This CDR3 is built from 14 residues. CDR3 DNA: TGTGCCAGCGCAATAACAGGGTTTAACTACGAGCAGTACTTC. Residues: CASAITGFNYEQYF.

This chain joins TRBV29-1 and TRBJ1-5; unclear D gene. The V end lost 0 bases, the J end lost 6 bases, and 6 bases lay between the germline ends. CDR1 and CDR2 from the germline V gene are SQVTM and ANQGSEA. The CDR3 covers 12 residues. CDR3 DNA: TGCAGCGTTGAAGAAGGTGGTCAGCCCCAGCATTTT. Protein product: CSVEEGGQPQHF.

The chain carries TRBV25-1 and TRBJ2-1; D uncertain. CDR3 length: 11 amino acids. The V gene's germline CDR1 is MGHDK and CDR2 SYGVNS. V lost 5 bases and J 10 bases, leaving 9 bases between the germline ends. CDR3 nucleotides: TGTGCCAGCAGTATTAGCTGGGAGCAGTTCTTC. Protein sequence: CASSISWEQFF.

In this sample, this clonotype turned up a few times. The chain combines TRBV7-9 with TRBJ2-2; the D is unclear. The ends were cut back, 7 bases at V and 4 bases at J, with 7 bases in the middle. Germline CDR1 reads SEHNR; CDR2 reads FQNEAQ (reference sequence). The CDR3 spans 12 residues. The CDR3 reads CASTLGTGELFF. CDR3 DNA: TGTGCCAGCACCCTCGGCACCGGGGAGCTGTTTTTT.

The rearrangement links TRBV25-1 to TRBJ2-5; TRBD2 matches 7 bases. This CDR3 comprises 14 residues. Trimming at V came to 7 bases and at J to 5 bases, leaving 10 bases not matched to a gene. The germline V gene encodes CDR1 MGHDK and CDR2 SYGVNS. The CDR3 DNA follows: TGTGCCAGCACCCATTACGGGGGGTCGGAGACCCAGTACTTC. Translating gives CASTHYGGSETQYF.

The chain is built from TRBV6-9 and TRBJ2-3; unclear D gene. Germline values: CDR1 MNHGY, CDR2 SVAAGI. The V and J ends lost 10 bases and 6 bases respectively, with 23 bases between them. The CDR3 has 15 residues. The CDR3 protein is CATPTPGPAEDTQYF. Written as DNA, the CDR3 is TGTGCCACTCCGACTCCGGGCCCGGCGGAGGATACGCAGTATTTT.

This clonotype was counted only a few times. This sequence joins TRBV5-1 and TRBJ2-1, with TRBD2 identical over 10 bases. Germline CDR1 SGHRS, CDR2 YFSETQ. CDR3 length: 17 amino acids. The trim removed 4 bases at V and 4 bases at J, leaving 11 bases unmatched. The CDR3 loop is CASSPGLAGEKYNEQFF. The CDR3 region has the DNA TGCGCCAGCAGCCCGGGGCTAGCGGGGGAGAAATACAATGAGCAGTTCTTC. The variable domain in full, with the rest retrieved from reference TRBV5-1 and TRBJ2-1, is KAGVTQTPRYLIKTRGQQVTLSCSPISGHRSVSWYQQTPGQGLQFLFEYFSETQRNKGNFPGRFSGRQFSNSRSEMNVSTLELGDSALYLCASSPGLAGEKYNEQFFGPGTRLTVL.

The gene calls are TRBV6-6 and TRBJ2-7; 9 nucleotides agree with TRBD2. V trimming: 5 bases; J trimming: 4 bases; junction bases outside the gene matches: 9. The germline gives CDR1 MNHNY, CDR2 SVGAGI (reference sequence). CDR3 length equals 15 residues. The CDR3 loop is CASSNLAGPRYEQYF. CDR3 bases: TGTGCCAGCAGTAACCTAGCGGGACCACGATACGAGCAGTACTTC.

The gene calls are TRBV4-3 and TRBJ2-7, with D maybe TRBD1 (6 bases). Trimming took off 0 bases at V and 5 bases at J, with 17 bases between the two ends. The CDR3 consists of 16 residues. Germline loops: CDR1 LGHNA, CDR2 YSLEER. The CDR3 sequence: CASSQDQTGITNEQYF. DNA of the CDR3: TGCGCCAGCAGCCAAGATCAAACAGGGATTACAAACGAGCAGTACTTC.

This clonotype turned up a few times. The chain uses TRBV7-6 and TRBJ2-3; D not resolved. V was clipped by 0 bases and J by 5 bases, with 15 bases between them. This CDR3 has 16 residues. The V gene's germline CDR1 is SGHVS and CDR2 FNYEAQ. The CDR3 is CASSLAGGSAQDTQYF. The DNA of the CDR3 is TGTGCCAGCAGCTTAGCGGGCGGATCAGCACAAGATACGCAGTATTTT.

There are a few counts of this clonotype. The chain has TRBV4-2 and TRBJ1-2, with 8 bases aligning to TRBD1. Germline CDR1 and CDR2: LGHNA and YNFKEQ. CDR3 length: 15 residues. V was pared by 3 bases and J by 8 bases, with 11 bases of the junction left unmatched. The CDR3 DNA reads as TGTGCCAGCAGCCAGCCGGGACAGGTGTCCTGGGGCTACACCTTC. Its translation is CASSQPGQVSWGYTF.

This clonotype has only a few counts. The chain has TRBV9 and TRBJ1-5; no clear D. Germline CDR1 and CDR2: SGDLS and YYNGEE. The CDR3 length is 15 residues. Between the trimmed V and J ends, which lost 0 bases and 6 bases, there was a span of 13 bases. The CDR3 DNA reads TGTGCCAGCAGCGTAGGAATGGGGAGCTCTCAGCCCCAGCATTTT. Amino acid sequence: CASSVGMGSSQPQHF.

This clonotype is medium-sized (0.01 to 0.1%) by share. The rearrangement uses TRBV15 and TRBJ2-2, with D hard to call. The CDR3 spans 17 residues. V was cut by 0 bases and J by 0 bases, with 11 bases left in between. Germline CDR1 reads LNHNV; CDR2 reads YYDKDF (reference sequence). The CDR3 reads CATSRDQASPNTGELFF. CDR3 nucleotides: TGTGCCACCAGCAGAGATCAAGCCAGCCCGAACACCGGGGAGCTGTTTTTT.

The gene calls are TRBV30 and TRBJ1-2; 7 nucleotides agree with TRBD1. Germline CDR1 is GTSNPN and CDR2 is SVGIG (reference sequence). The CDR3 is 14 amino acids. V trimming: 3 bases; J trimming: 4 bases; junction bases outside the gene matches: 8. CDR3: CAWSPQTGPYGYTF. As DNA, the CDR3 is TGTGCCTGGAGCCCCCAGACAGGGCCCTATGGCTACACCTTC.

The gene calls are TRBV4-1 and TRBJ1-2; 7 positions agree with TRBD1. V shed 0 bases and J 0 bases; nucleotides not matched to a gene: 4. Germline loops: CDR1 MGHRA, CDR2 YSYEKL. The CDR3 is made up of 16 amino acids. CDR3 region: CASSQEGGTANYGYTF. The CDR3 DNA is TGCGCCAGCAGCCAAGAAGGAGGGACAGCTAACTATGGCTACACCTTC.

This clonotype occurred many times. CDR3 coding DNA: TGTGCCAGCAGTTGGGGTATAATCACTGAAGCTTTCTTT. It translates to CASSWGIITEAFF. This chain connects TRBV6-2 or TRBV6-3 to TRBJ1-1, with no clear D. V was clipped by 4 bases and J by 4 bases, with 10 bases between them. Germline CDR1 is MNHEY and CDR2 is SVGEGT. The CDR3 runs 13 residues.

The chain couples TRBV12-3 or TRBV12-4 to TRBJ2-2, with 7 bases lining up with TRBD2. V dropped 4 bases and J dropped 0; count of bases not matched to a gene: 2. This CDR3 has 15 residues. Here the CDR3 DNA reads TGTGCCAGCAGTTCGGGAGGAGCGAACACCGGGGAGCTGTTTTTT. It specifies CASSSGGANTGELFF.

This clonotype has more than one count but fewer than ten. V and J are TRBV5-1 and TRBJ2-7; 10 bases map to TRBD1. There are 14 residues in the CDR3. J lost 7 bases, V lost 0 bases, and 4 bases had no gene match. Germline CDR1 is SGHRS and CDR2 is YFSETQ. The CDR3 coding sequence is TGCGCCAGCAGCTTGGGACAGGGGGCAGAGGAGCAGTACTTC. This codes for CASSLGQGAEEQYF.

The CDR3, as DNA: TGTGCCAGCAGCCCCGGGACCGGAGATCTGGTCGAGCAGTACTTC. This encodes CASSPGTGDLVEQYF. The chain recombines TRBV7-9 with TRBJ2-7; D may correspond to TRBD1 or TRBD2 (5 bases each). CDR3 length equals 15 residues. Trimming left V 5 bases short and J 6 bases short, with 20 bases between. Germline V lookup: CDR1 SEHNR, CDR2 FQNEAQ (reference sequence).

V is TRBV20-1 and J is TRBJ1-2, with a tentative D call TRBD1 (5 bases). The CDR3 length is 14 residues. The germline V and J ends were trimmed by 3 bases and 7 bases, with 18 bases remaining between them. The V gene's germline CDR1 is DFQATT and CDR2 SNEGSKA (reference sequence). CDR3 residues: CSASNRGSIAGYTF. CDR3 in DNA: TGCAGTGCTAGTAATCGGGGGTCGATCGCTGGCTACACCTTC.

CDR3 sequence reads: CASSKPGSGNTIYF. The CDR3 coding sequence is TGTGCCAGCAGCAAGCCGGGCTCTGGAAACACCATATATTTT. J is TRBJ1-3 and V is TRBV6-5; D unclear. Germline-derived CDR1 and CDR2 are MNHEY and SVGAGI. V gave up 6 bases and J gave up 0 bases, with 9 bases separating them. The CDR3 has 14 residues.